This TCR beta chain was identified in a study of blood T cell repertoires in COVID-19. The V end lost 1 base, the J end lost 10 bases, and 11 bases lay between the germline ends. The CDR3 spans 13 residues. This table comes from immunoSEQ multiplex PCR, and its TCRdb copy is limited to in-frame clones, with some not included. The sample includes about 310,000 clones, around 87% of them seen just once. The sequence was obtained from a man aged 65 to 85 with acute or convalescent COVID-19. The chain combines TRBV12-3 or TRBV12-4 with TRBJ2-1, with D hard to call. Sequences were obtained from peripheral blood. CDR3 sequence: CASSLGLTGEQFF. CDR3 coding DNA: TGTGCCAGCAGTTTAGGGCTCACCGGGGAGCAGTTCTTC.